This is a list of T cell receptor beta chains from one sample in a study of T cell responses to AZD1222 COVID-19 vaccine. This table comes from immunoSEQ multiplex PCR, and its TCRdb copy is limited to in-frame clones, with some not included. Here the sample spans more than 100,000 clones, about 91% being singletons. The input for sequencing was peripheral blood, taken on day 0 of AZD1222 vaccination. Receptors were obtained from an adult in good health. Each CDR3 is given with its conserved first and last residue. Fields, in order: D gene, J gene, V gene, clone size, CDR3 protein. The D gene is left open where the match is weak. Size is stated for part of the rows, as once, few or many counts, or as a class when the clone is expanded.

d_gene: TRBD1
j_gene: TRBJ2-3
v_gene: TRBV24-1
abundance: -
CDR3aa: CATTDKRGRTGITDTQYF

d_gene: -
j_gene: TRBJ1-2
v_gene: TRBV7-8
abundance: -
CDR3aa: CASSGQTAYPSGYTF

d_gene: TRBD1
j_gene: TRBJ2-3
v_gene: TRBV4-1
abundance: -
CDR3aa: CASSQADPRDRGLDTQYF

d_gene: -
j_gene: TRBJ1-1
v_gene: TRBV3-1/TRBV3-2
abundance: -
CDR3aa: CAAGEQNTEAFF

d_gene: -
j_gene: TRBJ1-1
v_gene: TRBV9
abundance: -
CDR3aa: CASSPEGGANTEAFF

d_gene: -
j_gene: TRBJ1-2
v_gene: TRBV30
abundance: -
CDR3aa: CAWSVLPYGYTF

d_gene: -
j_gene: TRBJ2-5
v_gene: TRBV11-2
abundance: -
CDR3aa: CASKFAGGETQYF

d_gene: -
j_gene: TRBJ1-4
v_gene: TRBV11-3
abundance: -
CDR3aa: CASTGGIDEKLFF

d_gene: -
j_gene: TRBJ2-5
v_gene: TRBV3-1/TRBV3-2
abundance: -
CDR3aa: CASSQSEQETQYF

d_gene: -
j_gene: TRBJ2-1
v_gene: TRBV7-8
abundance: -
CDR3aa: CASRPSSYNEQFF

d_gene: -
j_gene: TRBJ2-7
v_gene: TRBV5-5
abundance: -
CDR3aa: CASSLRQDSYEQYF

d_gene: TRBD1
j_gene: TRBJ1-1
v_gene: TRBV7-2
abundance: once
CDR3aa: CASSHGTGGTEAFF

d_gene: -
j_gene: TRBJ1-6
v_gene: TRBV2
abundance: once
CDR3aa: CASSDGDSPLHF

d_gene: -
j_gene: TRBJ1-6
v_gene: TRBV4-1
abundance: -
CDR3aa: CASSQLGEGDNSPLHF

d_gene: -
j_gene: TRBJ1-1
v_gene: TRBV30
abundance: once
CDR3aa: CAWSNGGDTEAFF

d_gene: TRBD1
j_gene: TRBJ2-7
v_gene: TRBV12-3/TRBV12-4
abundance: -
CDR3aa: CASSRDRGHEQYF

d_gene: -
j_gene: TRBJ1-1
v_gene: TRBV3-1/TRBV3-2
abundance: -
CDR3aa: CASSLFYGNEAFF

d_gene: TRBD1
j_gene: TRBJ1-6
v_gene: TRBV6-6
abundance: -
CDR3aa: CASSYRGGNSPLHF

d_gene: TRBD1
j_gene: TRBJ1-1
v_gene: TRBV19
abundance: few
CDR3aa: CASSRGSTGVLTEAFF

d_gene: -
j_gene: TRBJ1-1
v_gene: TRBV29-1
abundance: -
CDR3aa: CSVEYVEAFF

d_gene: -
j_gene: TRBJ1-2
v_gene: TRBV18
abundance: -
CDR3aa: CASSPDTYGYTF

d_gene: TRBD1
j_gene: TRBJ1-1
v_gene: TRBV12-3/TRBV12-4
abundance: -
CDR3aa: CASRDGQGAEAFF

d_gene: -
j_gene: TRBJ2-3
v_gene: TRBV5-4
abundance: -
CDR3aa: CASSSTGDTQYF

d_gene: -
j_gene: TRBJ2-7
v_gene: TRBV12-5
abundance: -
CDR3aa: CASGLVLLPGATYEQYF

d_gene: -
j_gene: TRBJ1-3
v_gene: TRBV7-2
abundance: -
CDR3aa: CASSKPWGGNTIYF

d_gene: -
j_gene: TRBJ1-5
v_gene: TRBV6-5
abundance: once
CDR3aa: CASSYSLGGGNQPQHF

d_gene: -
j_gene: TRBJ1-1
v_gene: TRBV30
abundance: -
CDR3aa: CAWRSGSSGTEAFF

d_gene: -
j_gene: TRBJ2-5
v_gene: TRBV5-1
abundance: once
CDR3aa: CASRRVPEETQYF

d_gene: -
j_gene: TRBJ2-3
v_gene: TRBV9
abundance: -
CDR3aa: CASSPGGADTQYF

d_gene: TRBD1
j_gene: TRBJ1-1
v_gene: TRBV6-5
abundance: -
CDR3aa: CASIPTGAGFAFF

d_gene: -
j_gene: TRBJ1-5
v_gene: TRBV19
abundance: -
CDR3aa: CASSAPYSNQPQHF

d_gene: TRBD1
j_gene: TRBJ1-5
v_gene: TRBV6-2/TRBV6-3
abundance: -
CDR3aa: CASSDRGGGGNQPQHF

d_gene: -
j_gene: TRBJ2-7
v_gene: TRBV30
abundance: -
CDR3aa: CAWSGANPEQYF